The 18 T cell receptor beta chains below come from one sample, sequenced in a study of cytomegalovirus exposure and HLA in healthy donors. The PCR ran on 60 Vbeta and 13 Jbeta primers. Assay: immunoSEQ multiplex PCR; the TCRdb copy retains only in-frame clones and omits some. The table shows about 140,000 clones, with roughly four fifths occurring only once. The sample was PBMCs. The receptors stem from a woman in her forties or fifties in good health and CMV-seropositive.

This chain uses TRBV10-3 with TRBJ2-7, with 7 bases lining up with TRBD2. Germline trimming cut 4 bases from V and 3 bases from J; bases unmatched to any gene: 15. This CDR3 has 17 residues. Per germline, CDR1 ENHRY and CDR2 SYGVKD. The CDR3 reads CAISAGEGSGGFYEQYF. The CDR3 nucleotides are TGTGCCATCAGTGCCGGCGAGGGATCGGGGGGTTTCTACGAGCAGTACTTC.

This rearrangement joins TRBV9 to TRBJ2-2, with TRBD2 matching over 11 bases. The V gene end was trimmed by 1 base and the J gene end by 7 bases; junction bases not matched to a gene: 6. This CDR3 has 16 amino acids. Germline V lookup: CDR1 SGDLS, CDR2 YYNGEE. CDR3 in amino acids: CASSVTSGRLGGELFF. Here the CDR3 DNA reads TGTGCCAGCAGCGTAACTAGCGGGAGATTAGGCGGGGAGCTGTTTTTT. Variable domain in full (rest from reference TRBV9 and TRBJ2-2): DSGVTQTPKHLITATGQRVTLRCSPRSGDLSVYWYQQSLDQGLQFLIQYYNGEERAKGNILERFSAQQFPDLHSELNLSSLELGDSALYFCASSVTSGRLGGELFFGEGSRLTVL.

This clone was picked up one time. This chain uses TRBV2 with TRBJ1-1, with TRBD1 as a possible D gene (6 bases). The CDR3 extends over 13 amino acids. V was clipped by 7 bases and J by 4 bases, with 13 bases between them. CDR1 and CDR2 (germline): SNHLY, FYNNEI. This CDR3 reads CASNREMGTEAFF. The CDR3 DNA is TGTGCCAGCAACAGGGAGATGGGCACTGAAGCTTTCTTT.

J is TRBJ1-2 and V is TRBV5-6, with 9 positions matching TRBD1. The CDR3 contains 15 residues. Germline lookup yields CDR1 SGHDT and CDR2 YYEEEE. V was clipped by 0 bases and J by 5 bases; unmatched bases: 5. The CDR3 DNA reads TGTGCCAGCAGCTTGGGTTACGGACAGGGGTATGGCTACACCTTC. Translation: CASSLGYGQGYGYTF. Full variable domain (remainder filled in from reference TRBV5-6 and TRBJ1-2): DAGVTQSPTHLIKTRGQQVTLRCSPKSGHDTVSWYQQALGQGPQFIFQYYEEEERQRGNFPDRFSGHQFPNYSSELNVNALLLGDSALYLCASSLGYGQGYGYTFGSGTRLTVV.

The chain carries TRBV7-9 and TRBJ1-1; 12 bases map to TRBD1. Trimming at V came to 4 bases and at J to 11 bases, leaving 5 bases not matched to a gene. Germline-derived CDR1 and CDR2 are SEHNR and FQNEAQ (reference sequence). The CDR3 runs to 13 residues. Here the CDR3 reads CASSSTGTGGAFF. The DNA for the CDR3 is TGTGCCAGCAGCTCGACCGGGACAGGGGGCGCTTTCTTT.

For the CDR3, the DNA is TGTGCCAGCTCACCGAGGACAGGGAGGGATCAGCCCCAGCATTTT. Its protein product is CASSPRTGRDQPQHF. The V and J genes are TRBV18 and TRBJ1-5; 8 bases match TRBD1. V lost 3 bases to trimming and J lost 5 bases; unmatched junction nucleotides: 6. Per germline, CDR1 KGHSH and CDR2 LQKENI. CDR3 length equals 15 residues. Variable domain in full (rest from reference TRBV18 and TRBJ1-5): NAGVMQNPRHLVRRRGQEARLRCSPMKGHSHVYWYRQLPEEGLKFMVYLQKENIIDESGMPKERFSAEFPKEGPSILRIQQVVRGDSAAYFCASSPRTGRDQPQHFGDGTRLSIL.

This chain uses TRBV7-2 with TRBJ2-7; 11 nucleotides align to TRBD2. The CDR3 runs 16 residues. The V and J ends lost 0 bases and 5 bases, in that order; junction bases with no gene match: 6. Looked up from germline, CDR1 is SGHTA and CDR2 is FQGNSA. The CDR3 here is CASSLAALAGVHEQYF. The DNA for the CDR3 is TGTGCCAGCAGCTTAGCGGCACTAGCGGGAGTCCACGAGCAGTACTTC.

The rearrangement uses TRBV28 and TRBJ1-4; D gene uncertain. CDR1 is MDHEN and CDR2 is SYDVKM in the germline V gene. The length of the CDR3 is 13 residues. V dropped 8 bases and J dropped 7 bases, with 14 bases sitting between them. The CDR3 nucleotides are TGTGCCAGCCGAACGGAGGTCGTTGAAAAACTGTTTTTT. This translates into CASRTEVVEKLFF.

V and J are TRBV2 and TRBJ2-5; D perhaps matches TRBD2 (5 bases). V lost 6 bases to trimming and J lost 2 bases, with 10 bases between them. Germline-derived CDR1 and CDR2 are SNHLY and FYNNEI. The CDR3 is 13 amino acids. CDR3 bases: TGTGCCAGCAGAGGACTGATTCAAGAGACCCAGTACTTC. Protein product: CASRGLIQETQYF. Based on the CDR3 plus reference TRBV2 and TRBJ2-5, the full variable domain is EPEVTQTPSHQVTQMGQEVILRCVPISNHLYFYWYRQILGQKVEFLVSFYNNEISEKSEIFDDQFSVERPDGSNFTLKIRSTKLEDSAMYFCASRGLIQETQYFGPGTRLLVL.

The chain couples TRBV6-5 to TRBJ2-7; 8 nucleotides align to TRBD2. This CDR3 region has 15 residues. Germline V gene sequence: CDR1 MNHEY, CDR2 SVGAGI. Losses at the gene ends were 0 bases for V and 13 bases for J; bases not matched to a gene: 14. The CDR3 protein is CASSYSSPSGSRIYF. For the CDR3, the DNA is TGTGCCAGCAGTTACTCAAGTCCTAGCGGGTCTAGGATATACTTC.

This clone has only a few counts. This chain uses TRBV9 with TRBJ2-3; D is perhaps TRBD2 (6 bases). Per germline, CDR1 SGDLS and CDR2 YYNGEE. The CDR3 loop spans 14 amino acids. V gave up 3 bases and J gave up 0 bases, with 8 bases separating them. CDR3 residues: CASSGDSSTDTQYF. The CDR3 bases are TGTGCCAGCAGCGGGGACTCGAGCACAGATACGCAGTATTTT.

The chain links TRBV19 to TRBJ1-1; TRBD1 might be the D (6 bases). The CDR3 is 14 amino acids. From germline, CDR1 is LNHDA and CDR2 SQIVND (reference sequence). V shed 3 bases and J shed 7 bases, with 15 bases lying between them. CDR3: CASSIRDTRSEAFF. As DNA, the CDR3 is TGTGCCAGTAGTATCCGGGACACGAGGAGTGAAGCTTTCTTT.

V gene TRBV7-3 combines with J gene TRBJ1-2; 7 nucleotides match TRBD1. The CDR3 spans 13 residues. In germline, CDR1 is SGHTA, CDR2 FQGTGA. V lost 3 bases and J lost 4; bases outside the gene matches: 2. CDR3 DNA: TGTGCCAGCAGCTTGACAGGGACCTATGGCTACACCTTC. It yields the protein CASSLTGTYGYTF.

The chain employs TRBV30 and TRBJ2-3; D might be TRBD1 (5 bases). CDR1 and CDR2 from the germline V gene are GTSNPN and SVGIG (reference sequence). The length of the CDR3 is 14 residues. The germline V and J ends were trimmed by 3 bases and 0 bases, with 10 bases remaining between them. CDR3 protein: CAWSRQRSTDTQYF. The CDR3 region has the DNA TGTGCCTGGAGCCGACAGCGTAGCACAGATACGCAGTATTTT.

This clone was observed a handful of times. This sequence joins TRBV5-4 and TRBJ1-2; D is undetermined. Trimming removed 0 bases from V and 5 bases from J, with 8 bases in between. The CDR3 consists of 13 residues. Germline values: CDR1 SGHNT, CDR2 YYREEE (reference sequence). The DNA for the CDR3 is TGTGCCAGCAGCTTGGAGACTTTATATGGCTACACCTTC. It encodes CASSLETLYGYTF.

The J gene is TRBJ2-5, the V gene TRBV11-2; D not resolved. The J call is in doubt because the DNA end fits TRBJ2-7 better. CDR1 SGHAT and CDR2 FQNNGV come from the germline V gene. This CDR3 region has 12 residues. In nucleotides, the CDR3 is TGTGCCAGCAGCCTCCTGAGAGTCGAGCAGTACTTC. It codes for CASSLLRVEQYF.

The V gene is TRBV5-6, the J gene TRBJ1-5; D gene unclear. The CDR3 loop spans 14 amino acids. Trimming stripped 2 bases from V and 3 bases from J, with 9 bases between. Germline V gives CDR1 SGHDT, CDR2 YYEEEE. The CDR3 is CASSFGRFNQPQHF. The CDR3 nucleotides read TGTGCCAGCAGCTTTGGCAGATTCAATCAGCCCCAGCATTTT. Full variable domain (rest looked up from reference TRBV5-6 and TRBJ1-5): DAGVTQSPTHLIKTRGQQVTLRCSPKSGHDTVSWYQQALGQGPQFIFQYYEEEERQRGNFPDRFSGHQFPNYSSELNVNALLLGDSALYLCASSFGRFNQPQHFGDGTRLSIL.

V usage is TRBV19 and J usage is TRBJ2-2; 8 nucleotides line up with TRBD2. This CDR3 has 13 residues. The trim removed 7 bases at V and 6 bases at J, leaving 4 bases unmatched. The germline V gene has CDR1 LNHDA and CDR2 SQIVND (reference sequence). The CDR3 sequence is CASKRGIAGELFF. The CDR3 nucleotides read TGTGCCAGTAAGCGGGGGATAGCCGGGGAGCTGTTTTTT.